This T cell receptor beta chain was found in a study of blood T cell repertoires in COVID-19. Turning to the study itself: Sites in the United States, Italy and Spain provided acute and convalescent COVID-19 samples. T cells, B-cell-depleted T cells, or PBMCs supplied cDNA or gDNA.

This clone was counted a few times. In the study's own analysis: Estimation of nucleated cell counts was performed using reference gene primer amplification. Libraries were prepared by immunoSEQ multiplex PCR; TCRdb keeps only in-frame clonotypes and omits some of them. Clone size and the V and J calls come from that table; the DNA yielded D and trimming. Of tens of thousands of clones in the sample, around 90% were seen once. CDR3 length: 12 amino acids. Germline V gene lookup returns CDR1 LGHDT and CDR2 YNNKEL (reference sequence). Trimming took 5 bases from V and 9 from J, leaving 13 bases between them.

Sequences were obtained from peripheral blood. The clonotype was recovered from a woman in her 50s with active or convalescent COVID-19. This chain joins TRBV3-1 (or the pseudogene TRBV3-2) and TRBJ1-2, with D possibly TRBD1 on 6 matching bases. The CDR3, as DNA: TGTGCCAGCAGCTCAGGGGCCGGAAGCTACACCTTC. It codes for CASSSGAGSYTF.